Listed here is a single TCR beta chain. Sequencing was performed with immunoSEQ multiplex PCR; in TCRdb, only in-frame clones are kept and a portion is missing. The profile shows about 9,800 clones, 90% to 95% of them singletons. This record comes from a study of graft-versus-host responses after intestinal transplantation. The CDR3 is 13 amino acids. Germline CDR1 is MNHEY and CDR2 is SMNVEV (reference sequence). Trimming left V 1 base short and J 7 bases short, with 7 bases between. This receptor was obtained from a human patient who received an intestinal transplant, so some T cells may come from the graft donor. V usage is TRBV27 and J usage is TRBJ2-2; D call uncertain. Here the sequenced sample was PBMCs, taken about 6 weeks after intestinal transplant. The CDR3 loop reads CASSLYRVGELFF. The CDR3 nucleotides are TGTGCCAGCAGTTTATATAGGGTCGGGGAGCTGTTTTTT.